This T cell receptor beta chain was recorded in a study of a mutant IDH1 vaccine in newly diagnosed glioma. Across the whole study: Patients got their first vaccination 4-6 weeks after radiotherapy alone, or with temozolomide cycles. Prior therapy was radiotherapy, temozolomide, or both; most received both. Treated patients were roughly 60% male, around 38% female, mean age about 43 years.

Produced via immunoSEQ multiplex PCR; TCRdb's table is partial and in-frame only. Among 95,000 to 120,000 clones listed, roughly 90% were seen once. This clone has only one observation. The antigen is unknown. The germline CDR1 and CDR2 sequences are SGHNT and YYREEE (reference sequence). Unmatched junction bases numbered 12, after V lost 3 bases and J lost 8 bases. CDR3 length equals 15 residues. Time point of the sample: week 11, during vaccination. The study gave 300 ug of mutant IDH1 20-mer peptide per vaccine dose, with topical imiquimod. In every donor, the tumor was a new WHO grade 3 or 4 IDH1-mutant, ATRX-lost astrocytoma.

This material consisted of PBMCs, taken from a glioma patient whose treatment included an IDH1 peptide vaccine. The chain links TRBV5-4 to TRBJ1-2, with 8 bases identical to TRBD1. This receptor was identified in a woman aged 50 to 60 with glioma. The CDR3 spells CASSSGTGGRRGYTF. The CDR3 DNA reads TGTGCCAGCAGCTCCGGGACAGGCGGGAGGAGGGGCTACACCTTC.